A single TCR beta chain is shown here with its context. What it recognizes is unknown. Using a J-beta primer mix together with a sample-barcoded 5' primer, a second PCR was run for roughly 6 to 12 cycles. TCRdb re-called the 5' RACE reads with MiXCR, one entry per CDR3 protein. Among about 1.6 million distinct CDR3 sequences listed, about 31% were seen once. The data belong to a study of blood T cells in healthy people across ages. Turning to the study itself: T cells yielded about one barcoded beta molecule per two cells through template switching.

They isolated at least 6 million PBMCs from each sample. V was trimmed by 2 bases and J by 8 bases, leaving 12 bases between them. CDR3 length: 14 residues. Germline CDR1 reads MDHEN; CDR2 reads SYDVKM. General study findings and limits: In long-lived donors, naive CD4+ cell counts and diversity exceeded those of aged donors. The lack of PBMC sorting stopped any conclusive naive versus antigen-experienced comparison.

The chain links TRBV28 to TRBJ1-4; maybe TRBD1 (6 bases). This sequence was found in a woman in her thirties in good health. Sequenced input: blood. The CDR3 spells CASSLAGGKEKLFF. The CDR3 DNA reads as TGTGCCAGCAGTTTAGCCGGGGGCAAGGAAAAACTGTTTTTT.